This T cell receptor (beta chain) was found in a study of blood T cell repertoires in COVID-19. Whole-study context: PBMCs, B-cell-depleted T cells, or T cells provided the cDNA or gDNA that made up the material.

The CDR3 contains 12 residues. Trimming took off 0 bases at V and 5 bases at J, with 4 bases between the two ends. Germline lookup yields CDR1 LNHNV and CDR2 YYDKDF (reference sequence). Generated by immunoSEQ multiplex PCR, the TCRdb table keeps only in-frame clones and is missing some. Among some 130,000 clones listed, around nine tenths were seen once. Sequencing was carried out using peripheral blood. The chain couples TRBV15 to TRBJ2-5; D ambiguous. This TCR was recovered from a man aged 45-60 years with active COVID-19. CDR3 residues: CATSRDPETQYF. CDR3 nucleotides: TGTGCCACCAGCAGAGATCCGGAGACCCAGTACTTC.